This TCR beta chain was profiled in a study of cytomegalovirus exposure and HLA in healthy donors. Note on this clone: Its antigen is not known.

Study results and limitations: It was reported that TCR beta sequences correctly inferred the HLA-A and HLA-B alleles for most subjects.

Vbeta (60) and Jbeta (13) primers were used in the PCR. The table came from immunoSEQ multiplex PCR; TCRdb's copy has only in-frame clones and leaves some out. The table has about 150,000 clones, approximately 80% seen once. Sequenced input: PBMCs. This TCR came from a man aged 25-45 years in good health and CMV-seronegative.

CDR3 amino acids: CASSGRGGRGTGELFF. The DNA for the CDR3 is TGTGCCAGCAGCGGCCGGGGCGGGAGAGGGACCGGGGAGCTGTTTTTT. The chain recombines TRBV9 with TRBJ2-2; 7 nucleotides agree with TRBD2. The germline V gene encodes CDR1 SGDLS and CDR2 YYNGEE. There are 16 residues in the CDR3. With 3 bases clipped from V and 5 bases from J, the junction kept 10 bases outside the gene matches.